Here is one T cell receptor beta chain with its context. The repertoire was sequenced with immunoSEQ multiplex PCR; TCRdb's copy has only in-frame clones and lacks some. Of about 150,000 clones in the sample, 80% are singletons; the top ten hold over 10%. The sample belongs to a study of blood T cell repertoires in COVID-19. Germline V gives CDR1 MDHEN, CDR2 SYDVKM. The CDR3 runs 13 residues. Deletions cut 7 bases from V and 7 bases from J, with 16 bases between. This TCR was sampled from a man aged 55 to 70 with active or convalescent COVID-19. The sample comprised peripheral blood. The chain recombines TRBV28 with TRBJ1-2, with a possible D match to TRBD1 (5 bases). CDR3 in DNA: TGTGCCAGCAAGCCGGGGGAACAGAGTGGCTACACCTTC. It is translated as CASKPGEQSGYTF.